One and the same sample provided the 4 T cell receptor beta chains below, sequenced in a study of cytomegalovirus exposure and HLA in healthy donors. The PCR used 60 Vbeta and 13 Jbeta primers. Clones were read by immunoSEQ multiplex PCR, and TCRdb kept only the in-frame ones, dropping some. The sample has around 93,000 clones, 65% to 85% seen once. Sequencing was carried out using PBMCs. Receptors were obtained from a man in his forties or fifties in good health and CMV-seronegative.

The chain is built from TRBV10-1 and TRBJ2-7; D unresolved. The CDR3 is made up of 13 amino acids. The germline CDR1 and CDR2 sequences are WNHNN and SYGVQD (reference sequence). V lost 8 bases to trimming and J lost 1 base, with 12 bases between them. CDR3 residues: CASRIGRSYEQYF. DNA for the CDR3: TGCGCCAGCCGCATCGGTCGGTCCTACGAGCAGTACTTC.

This chain links TRBV14 with TRBJ2-7; the match to TRBD1 covers 7 bases. Losses at the gene ends were 0 bases for V and 6 bases for J; bases not matched to a gene: 8. Germline lookup yields CDR1 SGHDN and CDR2 FVKESK. The CDR3 is made up of 15 amino acids. In nucleotides, the CDR3 is TGTGCCAGCAGCCAAGACTGGAAGGGGGCAGGCGAGCAGTACTTC. This encodes CASSQDWKGAGEQYF. Variable domain in full (rest from reference TRBV14 and TRBJ2-7): EAGVTQFPSHSVIEKGQTVTLRCDPISGHDNLYWYRRVMGKEIKFLLHFVKESKQDESGMPNNRFLAERTGGTYSTLKVQPAELEDSGVYFCASSQDWKGAGEQYFGPGTRLTVT.

In nucleotides, the CDR3 is TGTGCCAGCAGTGACATAGCTCGGGGGGAGCAGTTCTTC. This codes for CASSDIARGEQFF. The chain couples TRBV6-4 to TRBJ2-1, with D possibly TRBD2 on 6 matching bases. This CDR3 comprises 13 residues. In germline, CDR1 is MRHNA, CDR2 SNTAGT. The V and J ends lost 2 bases and 10 bases respectively, with 12 bases between them.

The CDR3 is CASSLDRGDTQYF. The CDR3 bases are TGTGCCAGCAGCTTGGACAGGGGTGATACGCAGTATTTT. The genes are TRBV7-2 and TRBJ2-3, with 9 bases aligning to TRBD1. The CDR3 totals 13 residues. V lost 3 bases and J lost 6; bases outside the gene matches: 1. CDR1 SGHTA and CDR2 FQGNSA come from the germline V gene. Looking up the rest from reference TRBV7-2 and TRBJ2-3 gives the full variable domain: GAGVSQSPSNKVTEKGKDVELRCDPISGHTALYWYRQSLGQGLEFLIYFQGNSAPDKSGLPSDRFSAERTGGSVSTLTIQRTQQEDSAVYLCASSLDRGDTQYFGPGTRLTVL.